Listed here are 25 T cell receptor beta chains from one sample, sequenced in a study of beta chain features in type 1 diabetes. What was sequenced were expressed TCRB transcripts, since all of the isolated RNA had been reverse transcribed. Measured with immunoSEQ multiplex PCR; TCRdb has only the in-frame clones, and not every one. Here the sample spans under 950,000 clones, about 17% being singletons. Material for sequencing was naive CD4+ T cells from blood. The receptors shown here come from a young woman in good health.

Points on this clone: Other DNA sequences in the same sample also yield this CDR3. The chain links TRBV27 to TRBJ2-2; D unclear. Trimming removed 3 bases at V and 1 base at J, with 9 bases between. Germline V CDR1 and CDR2: MNHEY, SMNVEV (reference sequence). The CDR3 has 15 residues. The CDR3 coding sequence is TGTGCCAGCAGTTTGGCCGGCAGGAACACCGGGGAGCTGTTTTTT. This sequence encodes CASSLAGRNTGELFF.

This clone came up a few times. This sequence joins TRBV2 and TRBJ1-2; D gene unclear. The germline CDR1 and CDR2 sequences are SNHLY and FYNNEI. The germline V and J ends were trimmed by 5 bases and 4 bases, with 20 bases remaining between them. This CDR3 comprises 16 residues. The CDR3 is CASSPRPVTGVYGYTF. The CDR3 DNA sequence: TGTGCCAGCAGTCCACGCCCTGTTACCGGTGTCTATGGCTACACCTTC.

The CDR3 coding sequence is TGTGCCAGCAGCTTCAACAGCCAAGAGACCCAGTACTTC. Translating gives CASSFNSQETQYF. The V call is TRBV11-2, the J call TRBJ2-5, with unresolved D. This CDR3 region has 13 residues. Germline assignment: CDR1 SGHAT and CDR2 FQNNGV. Trimming removed 3 bases at V and 1 base at J, with 6 bases between.

This clone has more than one count but fewer than ten. V and J are TRBV7-2 and TRBJ1-2, with D tentatively TRBD1 (5 bases). From germline, CDR1 is SGHTA and CDR2 FQGNSA. Trimming took 0 bases from V and 8 from J, leaving 13 bases between them. The CDR3 length is 14 residues. The CDR3 bases are TGTGCCAGCAGCTTAGCAGCGGGGACTCGAGGCTACACCTTC. Translation gives CASSLAAGTRGYTF.

There are a few counts of this clone. The rearrangement joins TRBV9 to TRBJ2-3; D remains ambiguous. Germline CDR1 is SGDLS and CDR2 is YYNGEE. The V end lost 0 bases, the J end lost 2 bases, and 10 bases lay between the germline ends. This CDR3 spans 15 amino acids. The CDR3 protein is CASSVGDSVTDTQYF. Here the CDR3 DNA reads TGTGCCAGCAGCGTAGGGGATTCTGTCACAGATACGCAGTATTTT.

The chain has TRBV7-2 and TRBJ2-2; TRBD2 aligns across 7 bases. V was pared by 5 bases and J by 6 bases, with 9 bases of the junction left unmatched. Germline V gives CDR1 SGHTA, CDR2 FQGNSA. The CDR3 is 15 amino acids. CDR3 sequence reads: CASSPGLVGSGELFF. The CDR3 DNA sequence: TGTGCCAGCAGCCCAGGACTAGTTGGTTCCGGGGAGCTGTTTTTT. Variable domain in full (rest from reference TRBV7-2 and TRBJ2-2): GAGVSQSPSNKVTEKGKDVELRCDPISGHTALYWYRQSLGQGLEFLIYFQGNSAPDKSGLPSDRFSAERTGGSVSTLTIQRTQQEDSAVYLCASSPGLVGSGELFFGEGSRLTVL.

This clone was seen a handful of times. Within the sample, other DNA sequences also encode this same CDR3. The gene calls are TRBV18 and TRBJ2-7, with no clear D. Germline values: CDR1 KGHSH, CDR2 LQKENI. The CDR3 is 13 amino acids. V was trimmed by 0 bases and J by 0 bases, leaving 3 bases between them. CDR3 in DNA: TGTGCCAGCTCACCACCCAGCTCCTACGAGCAGTACTTC. Its protein is CASSPPSSYEQYF.

The rearrangement joins TRBV28 to TRBJ2-7; maybe TRBD1 (6 bases). The V gene lost 5 bases and the J gene lost 2 bases, with 16 bases spanning the gap. The germline V gene has CDR1 MDHEN and CDR2 SYDVKM. This CDR3 comprises 15 residues. The DNA for the CDR3 is TGTGCCAGCAGTCCGTGGCTGGGGGACACCTACGAGCAGTACTTC. Its translation is CASSPWLGDTYEQYF.

This chain links TRBV6-1 with TRBJ1-2; D not resolved. This CDR3 contains 13 residues. V dropped 1 base and J dropped 5 bases, with 8 bases sitting between them. The germline V gene encodes CDR1 MNHNS and CDR2 SASEGT. This CDR3 reads CASSEDPLYGYTF. The CDR3 DNA is TGTGCCAGCAGTGAAGATCCGCTTTATGGCTACACCTTC.

Concerning this clone: This CDR3 is also generated by other DNA sequences in the sample. The DNA for the CDR3 is TGTGCCAGCAGTGGCTTAGAGACCCAGTACTTC. It codes for CASSGLETQYF. The chain couples TRBV2 to TRBJ2-5; D is unresolved. The CDR3 runs to 11 residues. V dropped 4 bases and J dropped 4 bases, with 4 bases sitting between them. In germline, CDR1 is SNHLY, CDR2 FYNNEI.

There are a few counts of this clone. This rearrangement joins TRBV11-2 to TRBJ2-5; the match to TRBD2 covers 10 bases. The V gene end was trimmed by 4 bases and the J gene end by 5 bases; junction bases not matched to a gene: 4. Germline V gives CDR1 SGHAT, CDR2 FQNNGV. This CDR3 contains 14 residues. The chain's CDR3 is CASSSLAGDETQYF. The CDR3 coding sequence is TGTGCCAGCAGCTCCCTAGCGGGAGACGAGACCCAGTACTTC.

This clone turned up a few times. This chain connects TRBV15 to TRBJ2-7; TRBD2 aligns across 7 bases. The CDR3 totals 16 residues. Germline assignment: CDR1 LNHNV and CDR2 YYDKDF (reference sequence). The trim removed 0 bases at V and 4 bases at J, leaving 9 bases unmatched. The DNA for the CDR3 is TGTGCCACCAGCAGAGATACCGGCGGCGGGAGATACGAGCAGTACTTC. Residues: CATSRDTGGGRYEQYF.

The table lists this clone with a few counts. The genes are TRBV10-3 and TRBJ2-7, with D possibly being TRBD1 (5 bases). The length of the CDR3 is 14 residues. V lost 3 bases and J lost 2, with 11 bases in between. The V gene's germline CDR1 is ENHRY and CDR2 SYGVKD. CDR3 region: CAISDLQDAYEQYF. In DNA form, the CDR3 reads TGTGCCATCAGTGATCTACAGGACGCCTACGAGCAGTACTTC.

The sample holds a few counts of this clone. The chain couples TRBV11-2 to TRBJ2-1; D ambiguous. Trimming took 4 bases from V and 6 from J, leaving 13 bases between them. This CDR3 comprises 14 residues. Germline CDR1 and CDR2: SGHAT and FQNNGV. CDR3 residues: CASSSSVGGNEQFF. The CDR3, as DNA: TGTGCCAGCAGCTCTTCCGTAGGCGGCAATGAGCAGTTCTTC.

V is TRBV11-2 and J is TRBJ2-2; unclear D gene. The V and J ends lost 8 bases and 0 bases respectively, with 10 bases between them. Germline loops: CDR1 SGHAT, CDR2 FQNNGV. The CDR3 contains 14 residues. This CDR3 is CASRRTTNTGELFF. The CDR3 coding sequence is TGTGCCAGCCGAAGAACAACGAACACCGGGGAGCTGTTTTTT.

The gene calls are TRBV6-1 and TRBJ2-7, with D tentatively TRBD1 or TRBD2 (5 bases each). Germline CDR1 reads MNHNS; CDR2 reads SASEGT. Trimming removed 4 bases from V and 11 bases from J, with 18 bases in between. This CDR3 has 13 amino acids. The CDR3 sequence: CASSGVRGLGEYF. DNA of the CDR3: TGTGCCAGCAGTGGAGTTAGGGGCCTGGGGGAGTACTTC.

V is TRBV28 and J is TRBJ2-2, with D hard to call. Germline V gene lookup returns CDR1 MDHEN and CDR2 SYDVKM. The germline V and J ends were trimmed by 3 bases and 1 base, with 9 bases remaining between them. CDR3 length equals 15 residues. CDR3 sequence reads: CASSLDGKNTGELFF. Written as DNA, the CDR3 is TGTGCCAGCAGTTTGGACGGAAAGAACACCGGGGAGCTGTTTTTT.

This chain's CDR3 is CASSTQGSGELFF. The CDR3, as DNA: TGTGCCAGCAGTACACAGGGTTCCGGGGAGCTGTTTTTT. This sequence joins TRBV6-5 and TRBJ2-2; a weak D match, TRBD1 (6 bases). The germline CDR1 and CDR2 sequences are MNHEY and SVGAGI. The CDR3 is 13 amino acids. V was clipped by 5 bases and J by 6 bases, with 10 bases between them.

The CDR3 spells CASSQGNLWGYTF. The CDR3 bases are TGTGCCAGCAGCCAAGGGAACCTCTGGGGCTACACCTTC. The chain recombines TRBV14 with TRBJ1-2; D is unclear. This CDR3 has 13 residues. Germline V gene sequence: CDR1 SGHDN, CDR2 FVKESK. V lost 1 base to trimming and J lost 8 bases, with 11 bases between them.

The chain combines TRBV7-8 with TRBJ2-2; D is unclear. The germline V gene encodes CDR1 SGHVS and CDR2 FQNEAQ. The CDR3 covers 16 residues. The V end was cut by 5 bases, the J end by 6 bases, with 19 bases between. CDR3 sequence (DNA): TGTGCCAGCAGCCGAGTGGGGTTTCCGTCTTCCGGGGAGCTGTTTTTT. It specifies CASSRVGFPSSGELFF.

The genes are TRBV19 and TRBJ2-3; D gene uncertain. This CDR3 spans 13 amino acids. The germline V gene encodes CDR1 LNHDA and CDR2 SQIVND (reference sequence). The ends were cut back, 3 bases at V and 6 bases at J, with 10 bases in the middle. The CDR3 reads CASSMPPGDTQYF. The CDR3 DNA reads TGTGCCAGTAGTATGCCCCCCGGGGATACGCAGTATTTT.

The V gene is TRBV15, the J gene TRBJ1-2; 7 positions match TRBD1. The trim removed 1 base at V and 5 bases at J, leaving 7 bases unmatched. In germline, CDR1 is LNHNV, CDR2 YYDKDF (reference sequence). The CDR3 is 15 residues long. CDR3 region: CATSRGGEQGYGYTF. CDR3 nucleotide sequence: TGTGCCACCAGCAGAGGTGGGGAACAGGGGTATGGCTACACCTTC. Variable domain in full (rest from reference TRBV15 and TRBJ1-2): DAMVIQNPRYQVTQFGKPVTLSCSQTLNHNVMYWYQQKSSQAPKLLFHYYDKDFNNEADTPDNFQSRRPNTSFCFLDIRSPGLGDTAMYLCATSRGGEQGYGYTFGSGTRLTVV.

The genes are TRBV10-3 and TRBJ2-7, with a weak D call TRBD2 (5 bases). CDR1 and CDR2 from the germline V gene are ENHRY and SYGVKD. Trimming took 5 bases from V and 4 from J, leaving 9 bases between them. The CDR3 totals 12 residues. The CDR3 region has the DNA TGTGCCATCAGTCGTAGCGAATACGAGCAGTACTTC. Protein sequence: CAISRSEYEQYF.

The V gene is TRBV19, the J gene TRBJ2-4; D possibly corresponds to TRBD2 (6 bases). CDR3 size: 15 residues. The V end lost 6 bases, the J end lost 6 bases, and 18 bases lay between the germline ends. Looked up from germline, CDR1 is LNHDA and CDR2 is SQIVND (reference sequence). For the CDR3, the DNA is TGTGCCAGTAGCCGGGGGAGACTGTACGGAAACATTCAGTACTTC. As protein: CASSRGRLYGNIQYF.

The chain links TRBV7-2 to TRBJ2-3; TRBD2 matches 7 bases. Germline CDR1 is SGHTA and CDR2 is FQGNSA. The ends lost 6 bases at V and 6 bases at J; junction bases unmatched: 12. The CDR3 has 15 amino acids. The CDR3 sequence: CASRPPGGVGDTQYF. The CDR3 DNA is TGTGCCAGCAGACCACCGGGGGGTGTGGGGGATACGCAGTATTTT.